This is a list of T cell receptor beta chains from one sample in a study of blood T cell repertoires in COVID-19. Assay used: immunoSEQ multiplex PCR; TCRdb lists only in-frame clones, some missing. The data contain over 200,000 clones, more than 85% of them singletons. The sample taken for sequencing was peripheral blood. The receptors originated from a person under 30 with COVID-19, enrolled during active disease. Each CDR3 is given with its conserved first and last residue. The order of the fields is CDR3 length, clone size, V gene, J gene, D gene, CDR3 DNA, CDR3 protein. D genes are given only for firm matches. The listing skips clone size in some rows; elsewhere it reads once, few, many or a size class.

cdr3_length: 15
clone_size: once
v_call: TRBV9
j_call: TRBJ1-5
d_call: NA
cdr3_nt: TGTGCCAGCAGCGCAGGAGACAGTTCGAATCAGCCCCAGCATTTT
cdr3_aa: CASSAGDSSNQPQHF

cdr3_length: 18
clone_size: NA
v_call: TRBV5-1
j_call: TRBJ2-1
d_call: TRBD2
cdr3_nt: TGCGCCAGCAGCTCCCGATCATCCGGGACTAGCGGGAGAGATGAGCAGTTCTTC
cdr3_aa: CASSSRSSGTSGRDEQFF

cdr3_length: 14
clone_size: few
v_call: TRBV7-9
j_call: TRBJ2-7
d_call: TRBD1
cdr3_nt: TGTGCCAGCAGCTCCCCGGGGACAGGCTACGAGCAGTACTTC
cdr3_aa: CASSSPGTGYEQYF

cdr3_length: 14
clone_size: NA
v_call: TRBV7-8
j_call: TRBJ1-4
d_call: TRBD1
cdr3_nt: TGTGCCAGCAGCCGGGGACAGGGGAGTGAAAAACTGTTTTTT
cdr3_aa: CASSRGQGSEKLFF

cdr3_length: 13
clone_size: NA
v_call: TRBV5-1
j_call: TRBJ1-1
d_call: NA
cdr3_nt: TGCGCCAGCAGTATAGGGGTGAACACTGAAGCTTTCTTT
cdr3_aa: CASSIGVNTEAFF

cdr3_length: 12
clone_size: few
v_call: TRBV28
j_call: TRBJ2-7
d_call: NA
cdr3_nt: TGTGCCAGCAGTTCCCTCTCCTACGAGCAGTACTTC
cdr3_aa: CASSSLSYEQYF

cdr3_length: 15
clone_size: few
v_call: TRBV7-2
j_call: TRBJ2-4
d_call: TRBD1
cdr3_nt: TGTGCCAGCAGCCCGGGGACAGTAGCCAAAAACATTCAGTACTTC
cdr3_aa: CASSPGTVAKNIQYF

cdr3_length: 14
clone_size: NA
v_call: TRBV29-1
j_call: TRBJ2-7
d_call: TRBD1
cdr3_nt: TGCAGCATACGAGGGGGCACAGGGGGCTACGAGCAGTACTTC
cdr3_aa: CSIRGGTGGYEQYF

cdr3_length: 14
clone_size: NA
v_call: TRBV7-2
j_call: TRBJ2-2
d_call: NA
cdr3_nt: TGTGCCAGCAGCTTAATGTCGGGTCCCGGGGAGCTGTTTTTT
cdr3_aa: CASSLMSGPGELFF

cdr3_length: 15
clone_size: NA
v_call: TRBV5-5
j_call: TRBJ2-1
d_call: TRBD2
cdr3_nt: TGTGCCAGCAGCTTGATAACGGGAGGTTACAATGAGCAGTTCTTC
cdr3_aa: CASSLITGGYNEQFF

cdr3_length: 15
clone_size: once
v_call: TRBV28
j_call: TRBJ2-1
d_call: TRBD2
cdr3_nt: TGTGCCAGCACCTCGACTAGCGGGCCTATCAATGAGCAGTTCTTC
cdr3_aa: CASTSTSGPINEQFF

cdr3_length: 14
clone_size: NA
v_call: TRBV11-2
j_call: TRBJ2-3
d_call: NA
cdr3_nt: TGTGCCAGCAGCTTAGGAGTGTCCACAGATACGCAGTATTTT
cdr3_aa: CASSLGVSTDTQYF

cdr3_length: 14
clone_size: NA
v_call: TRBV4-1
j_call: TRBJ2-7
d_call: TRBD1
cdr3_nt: TGCGCCAGCAGTTACAGGGGGGCATCCTACGAGCAGTACTTC
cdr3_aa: CASSYRGASYEQYF

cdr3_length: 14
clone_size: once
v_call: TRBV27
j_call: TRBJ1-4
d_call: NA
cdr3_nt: TGTGCCAGCAGGCCAGGGGTTGCTAATGAAAAACTGTTTTTT
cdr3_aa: CASRPGVANEKLFF

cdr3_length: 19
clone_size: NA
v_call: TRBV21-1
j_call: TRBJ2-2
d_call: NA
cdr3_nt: TGTGCCAGCAGCAAAGAACAGGGGGCAAGAAGAGGGAACACCGGGGAGCTGTTTTTT
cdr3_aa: CASSKEQGARRGNTGELFF

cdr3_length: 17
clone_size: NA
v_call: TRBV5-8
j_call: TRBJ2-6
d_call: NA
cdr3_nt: TGTGCCAGCAGCTTGATGTCGGGGGGCTTTGGGGCCAACGTCCTGACTTTC
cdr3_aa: CASSLMSGGFGANVLTF

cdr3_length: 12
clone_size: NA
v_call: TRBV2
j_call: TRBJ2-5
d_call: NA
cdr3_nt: TGTGCCAGCAGTGAAGCGTCGGAGACCCAGTACTTC
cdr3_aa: CASSEASETQYF

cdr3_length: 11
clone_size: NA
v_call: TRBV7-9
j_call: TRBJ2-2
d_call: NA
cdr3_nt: TGTGCCAGCCTTGACTCCGGGGAGCTGTTTTTT
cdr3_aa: CASLDSGELFF

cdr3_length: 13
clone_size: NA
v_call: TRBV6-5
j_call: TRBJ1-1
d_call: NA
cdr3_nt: TGTGCCAGCAGTACGGAGACGAACACTGAAGCTTTCTTT
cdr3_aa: CASSTETNTEAFF

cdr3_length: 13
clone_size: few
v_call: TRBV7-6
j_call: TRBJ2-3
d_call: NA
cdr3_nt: TGTGCCAGCAGCCCTCGCGCGGGGGATACGCAGTATTTT
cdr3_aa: CASSPRAGDTQYF

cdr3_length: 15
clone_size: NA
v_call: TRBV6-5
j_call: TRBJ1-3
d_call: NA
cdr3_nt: TGTGCCAGCAGAGTGGACAGCGCCTCTGGAAACACCATATATTTT
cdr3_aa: CASRVDSASGNTIYF

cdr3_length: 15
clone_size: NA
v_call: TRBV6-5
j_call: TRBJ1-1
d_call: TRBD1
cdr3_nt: TGTGCCAGCAGTAAGGGACAGGGGGCGAACACTGAAGCTTTCTTT
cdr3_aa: CASSKGQGANTEAFF

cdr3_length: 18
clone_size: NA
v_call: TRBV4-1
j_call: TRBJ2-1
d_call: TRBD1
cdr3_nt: TGCGCCAGCAGCCAAGATAGGACAGGGGACATCCTTTACAATGAGCAGTTCTTC
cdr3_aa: CASSQDRTGDILYNEQFF

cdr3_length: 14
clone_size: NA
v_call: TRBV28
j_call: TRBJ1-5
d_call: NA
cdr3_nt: TGTGCCAGCATTCGGGAGTATAGCAATCAGCCCCAGCATTTT
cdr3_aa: CASIREYSNQPQHF